This is a list of T cell receptor beta chains from one sample in a study of blood T cell repertoires in COVID-19. Sequencing used immunoSEQ multiplex PCR; TCRdb keeps in-frame clones, though not all of them. The data hold approximately 200,000 clones, with roughly four fifths observed a single time. The sequenced sample was PBMCs or T cells enriched from blood (not recorded which). Every receptor here comes from a man in his forties who had recovered from COVID-19. CDR3s include the opening cysteine and the closing phenylalanine or tryptophan. A D gene is named only where the DNA matches it firmly. Size tells how often a clone was seen (once, few, many) or the class of an expanded clone, and some rows leave it out.

TRBD1,TRBV23-1,TRBJ1-3,NA,CASSQSDRGLNPSGNTIYF,TGCGCCAGCAGTCAATCGGACAGGGGGCTTAATCCCTCTGGAAACACCATATATTTT
TRBD1,TRBV19,TRBJ2-2,once,CASSAPGGNTGELFF,TGTGCCAGTAGTGCCCCAGGGGGAAACACCGGGGAGCTGTTTTTT
NA,TRBV19,TRBJ2-5,NA,CASTGPAGRNEETQYF,TGTGCCAGTACCGGACCTGCGGGAAGAAATGAAGAGACCCAGTACTTC
NA,TRBV7-9,TRBJ2-5,NA,CASRPARLVRSQETQYF,TGTGCCAGCAGGCCAGCCAGACTTGTGAGGAGCCAAGAGACCCAGTACTTC
NA,TRBV19,TRBJ1-2,once,CASNQGIGYGYTF,TGTGCCAGTAACCAGGGAATAGGCTATGGCTACACCTTC
TRBD1,TRBV19,TRBJ2-4,NA,CASSPWDSLAKNIQYF,TGTGCCAGTAGTCCTTGGGACAGTCTAGCCAAAAACATTCAGTACTTC
TRBD1,TRBV12-3/TRBV12-4,TRBJ1-1,once,CASSLRDSQPAFF,TGTGCCAGCAGTCTTCGGGACAGCCAGCCAGCTTTCTTT
TRBD1,TRBV4-3,TRBJ2-1,NA,CASSQDTTGDGQFF,TGCGCCAGCAGCCAAGACACAACAGGGGACGGGCAGTTCTTC
TRBD1,TRBV7-7,TRBJ2-5,NA,CASSFGTGQPRETQYF,TGTGCTAGCAGCTTCGGGACAGGGCAACCTAGGGAGACCCAGTACTTC
TRBD1,TRBV4-3,TRBJ2-3,few,CASSLYRDRVLADTQYF,TGCGCCAGCAGCCTCTACCGGGACAGGGTTTTAGCAGATACGCAGTATTTT
NA,TRBV9,TRBJ1-1,NA,CASSGQMGVDEAFF,TGTGCCAGCAGCGGACAGATGGGCGTGGATGAAGCTTTCTTT
NA,TRBV6-6,TRBJ1-1,NA,CASTLPGRGTTEAFF,TGTGCCAGCACCCTCCCCGGGCGGGGGACCACTGAAGCTTTCTTT
TRBD2,TRBV27,TRBJ2-5,NA,CASSPWTSGSFGTQYF,TGTGCCAGCAGTCCCTGGACTAGCGGGAGTTTTGGGACCCAGTACTTC
NA,TRBV24-1,TRBJ2-7,NA,CATSGGTPLEQYF,TGTGCCACCAGTGGGGGGACTCCCCTCGAGCAGTACTTC
NA,TRBV7-2,TRBJ1-1,NA,CASSPRGGGTAPGTEAFF,TGTGCCAGCAGCCCAAGGGGAGGCGGGACCGCCCCGGGGACTGAAGCTTTCTTT
NA,TRBV12-2,TRBJ1-1,NA,CASRLDRGPLNTEAFF,TGTGCAAGTCGCTTGGACAGGGGTCCGTTGAACACTGAAGCTTTCTTT
NA,TRBV5-1,TRBJ2-5,NA,CASSFRGKERETQYF,TGCGCCAGCAGCTTCAGGGGAAAGGAAAGGGAGACCCAGTACTTC